This T cell receptor beta chain appears in the sequencing data of a study of blood T cell repertoires in COVID-19. About the study: COVID-19 samples from acute and convalescent phases originated in the United States, Italy and Spain. T cells, B-cell-depleted T cells, or PBMCs provided the cDNA or gDNA that served as material.

The authors' processing: Amplification from reference gene primers served as the basis for estimated nucleated cell counts. Clones were sequenced by immunoSEQ multiplex PCR, and TCRdb holds only the in-frame ones, with some missing. V and J calls and clone size are those listed in that table; D and trimming were worked out from the DNA. The sample records some 270,000 clones, roughly 84% being singletons. With V trimmed by 3 bases and J by 4 bases, 14 bases remained unmatched. Germline V lookup: CDR1 MDHEN, CDR2 SYDVKM. This CDR3 is 18 amino acids long. The TCR originated in a middle-aged woman who had recovered from COVID-19. Source material: peripheral blood. The chain combines TRBV28 with TRBJ2-3, with TRBD2 matching over 9 bases. The CDR3 here is CASSFGAPSGAPPDTQYF. The CDR3 nucleotides read TGTGCCAGCAGTTTTGGGGCGCCTAGCGGGGCCCCCCCAGATACGCAGTATTTT.